The source of this T cell receptor (beta chain) is a study of cytomegalovirus exposure and HLA in healthy donors. Regarding the study as a whole: Later work found that TCR association rates differed between HLA loci; DRB1 had the most and HLA-C the fewest. What a later analysis showed was that several of the most significant clusters appeared linked to common viral pathogens. According to a later analysis, most TCR beta chains associated with CMV appeared HLA-restricted. The likely origin of a cluster of highly shared sequence variants was a sequencing artifact.

A multiplex PCR was run with 60 Vbeta primers and 13 Jbeta primers. Generated by immunoSEQ multiplex PCR, the TCRdb table keeps only in-frame clones and is missing some. This table holds tens of thousands of clones. About this clone: Its antigen is as yet unknown.

This CDR3 is 15 amino acids long. V lost 3 bases, J lost 3 bases, and 11 bases lay in between. The germline V gene encodes CDR1 MNHEY and CDR2 SVGAGI. The sequenced sample consisted of PBMCs. The TCR was taken from a woman between 45 and 65 years old in good health and CMV-seropositive. The chain carries TRBV6-5 and TRBJ2-2; a weak D match, TRBD2 (5 bases). The DNA of the CDR3 is TGTGCCAGCAGTTATGAGCGGAGACACACCGGGGAGCTGTTTTTT. It specifies CASSYERRHTGELFF.